The TCR beta chain under discussion was sequenced for a study of a mutant IDH1 vaccine in newly diagnosed glioma. For the study at large: The first vaccination came 4-6 weeks after radiotherapy alone, or with temozolomide cycles. Earlier therapy was either radiotherapy, temozolomide, or both, and most got both. Study-level points and caveats: Among top peripheral T cell clonotypes, changes seemed unrelated to pseudoprogression. Among all patients, vaccine-induced immune responses occurred in roughly 93%.

TCRdb's table, derived via immunoSEQ multiplex PCR, lists solely in-frame clones and lacks some. The sample records 30,000 or so clones, roughly 80% being singletons. As concerns this clone: What it recognizes is unknown.

Indicated time point: week 35, safety follow-up. Alongside topical imiquimod, each dose of vaccine comprised 300 ug of mutant IDH1 20-mer peptide. Trimming took 3 bases from V and 0 from J, leaving 11 bases between them. Germline V gene data show CDR1 as LNHDA and CDR2 as SQIVND (reference sequence). The length of the CDR3 is 15 residues. Sequencing used PBMCs, obtained from a glioma patient whose treatment included an IDH1 peptide vaccine. The chain joins TRBV19 to TRBJ2-5; D is perhaps TRBD1 (5 bases). This clonotype was obtained from a woman between 18 and 30 years old with glioma. CDR3 loop: CASSMIGANQETQYF. The DNA for the CDR3 is TGTGCCAGTAGTATGATAGGGGCGAACCAAGAGACCCAGTACTTC.